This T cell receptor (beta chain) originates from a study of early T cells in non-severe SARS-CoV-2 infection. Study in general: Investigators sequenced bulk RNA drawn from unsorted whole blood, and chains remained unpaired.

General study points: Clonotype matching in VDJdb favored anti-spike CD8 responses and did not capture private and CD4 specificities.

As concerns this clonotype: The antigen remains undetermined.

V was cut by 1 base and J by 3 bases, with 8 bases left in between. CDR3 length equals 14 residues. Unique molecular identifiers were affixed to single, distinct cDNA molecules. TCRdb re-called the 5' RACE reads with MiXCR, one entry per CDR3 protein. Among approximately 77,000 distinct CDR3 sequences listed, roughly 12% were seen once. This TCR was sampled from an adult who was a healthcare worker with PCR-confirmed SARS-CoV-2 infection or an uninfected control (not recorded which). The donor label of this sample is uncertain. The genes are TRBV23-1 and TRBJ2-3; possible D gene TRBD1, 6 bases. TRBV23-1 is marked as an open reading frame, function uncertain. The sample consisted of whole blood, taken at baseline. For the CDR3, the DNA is TGCGCCAGCAGTCAATTTCAGGGGACAGATACGCAGTATTTT. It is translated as CASSQFQGTDTQYF.